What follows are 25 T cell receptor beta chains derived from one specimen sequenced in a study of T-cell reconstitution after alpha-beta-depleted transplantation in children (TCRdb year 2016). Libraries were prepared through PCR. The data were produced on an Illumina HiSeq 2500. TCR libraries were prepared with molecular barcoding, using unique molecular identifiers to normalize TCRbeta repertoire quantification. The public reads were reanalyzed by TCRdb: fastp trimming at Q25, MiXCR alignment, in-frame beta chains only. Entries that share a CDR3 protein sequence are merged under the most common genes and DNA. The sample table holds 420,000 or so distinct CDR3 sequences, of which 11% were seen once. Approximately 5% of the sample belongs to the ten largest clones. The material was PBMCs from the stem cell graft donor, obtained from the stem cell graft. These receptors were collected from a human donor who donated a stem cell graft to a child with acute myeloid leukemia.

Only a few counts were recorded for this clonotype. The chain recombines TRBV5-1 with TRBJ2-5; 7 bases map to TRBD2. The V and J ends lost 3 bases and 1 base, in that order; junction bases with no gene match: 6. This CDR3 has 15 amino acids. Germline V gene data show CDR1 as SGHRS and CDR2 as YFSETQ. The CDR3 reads CASSYRLAGQETQYF. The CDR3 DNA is TGCGCCAGCAGCTATAGACTAGCAGGCCAAGAGACCCAGTACTTC.

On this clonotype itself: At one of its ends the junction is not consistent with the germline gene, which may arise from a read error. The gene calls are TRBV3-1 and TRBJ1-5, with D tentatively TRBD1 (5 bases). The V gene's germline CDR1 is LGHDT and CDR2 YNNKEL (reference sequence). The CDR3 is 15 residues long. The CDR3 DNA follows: TGTGCCAGCACCCAAGATGGCAGGGCGAATCAGCCCCAGCATTTT. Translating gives CASTQDGRANQPQHF.

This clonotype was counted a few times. The CDR3 DNA reads as TGTGCCAGCAGCCCAGACTGGGCAGATCAAGAGACCCAGTACTTC. This gives the protein CASSPDWADQETQYF. The chain links TRBV9 to TRBJ2-5; D remains ambiguous. The CDR3 spans 15 residues. CDR1 and CDR2 (germline): SGDLS, YYNGEE. Trimming took off 4 bases at V and 2 bases at J, with 15 bases between the two ends. Full variable domain (missing parts from reference TRBV9 and TRBJ2-5): DSGVTQTPKHLITATGQRVTLRCSPRSGDLSVYWYQQSLDQGLQFLIQYYNGEERAKGNILERFSAQQFPDLHSELNLSSLELGDSALYFCASSPDWADQETQYFGPGTRLLVL.

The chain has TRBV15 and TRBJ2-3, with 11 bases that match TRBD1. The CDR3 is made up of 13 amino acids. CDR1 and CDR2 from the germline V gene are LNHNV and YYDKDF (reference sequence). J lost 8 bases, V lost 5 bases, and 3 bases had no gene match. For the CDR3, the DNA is TGTGCCACCAGCTATGGACAGGGGGCTACGCAGTATTTT. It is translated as CATSYGQGATQYF.

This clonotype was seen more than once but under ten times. In nucleotides, the CDR3 is TGTGCCAGTTGGTCCCCTATAGCGGGGGGGACTGAGCAGTTCTTC. As protein: CASWSPIAGGTEQFF. V and J are TRBV11-2 and TRBJ2-1; TRBD2 aligns across 11 bases. The germline gives CDR1 SGHAT, CDR2 FQNNGV. The CDR3 extends over 15 amino acids. After removal of 9 bases from V and 9 bases from J, the junction contained 13 bases not matched to a gene.

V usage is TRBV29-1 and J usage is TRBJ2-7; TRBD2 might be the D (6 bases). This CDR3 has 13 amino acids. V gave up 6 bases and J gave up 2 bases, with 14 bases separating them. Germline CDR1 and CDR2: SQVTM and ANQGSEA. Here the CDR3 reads CSVRLGLTYEQYF. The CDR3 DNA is TGCAGCGTCAGACTAGGCCTGACCTACGAGCAGTACTTC.

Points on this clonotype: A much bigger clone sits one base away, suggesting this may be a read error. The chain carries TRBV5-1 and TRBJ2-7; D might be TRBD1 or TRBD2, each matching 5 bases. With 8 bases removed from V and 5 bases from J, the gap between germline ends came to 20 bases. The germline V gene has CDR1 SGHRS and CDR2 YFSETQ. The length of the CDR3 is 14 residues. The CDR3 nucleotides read TGCGCCAGAAGTTTAGATGGGGGTCGCGACGAGCAGTACGTC. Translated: CARSLDGGRDEQYV.

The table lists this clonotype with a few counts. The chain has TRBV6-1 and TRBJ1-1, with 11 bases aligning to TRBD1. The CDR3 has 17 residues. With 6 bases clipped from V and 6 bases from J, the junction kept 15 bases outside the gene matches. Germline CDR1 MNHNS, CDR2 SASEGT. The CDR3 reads CASSPGQGATGVAEAFF. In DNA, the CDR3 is TGTGCCAGCAGCCCCGGACAGGGGGCTACAGGGGTCGCTGAAGCTTTCTTT.

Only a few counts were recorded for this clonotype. The chain's CDR3 is CASSLQGYSYNEQFF. CDR3 nucleotides: TGTGCCAGCAGTTTACAGGGGTACTCCTACAATGAGCAGTTCTTC. The chain links TRBV27 to TRBJ2-1, with a weak D call TRBD1 (6 bases). The CDR3 length is 15 residues. Per germline, CDR1 MNHEY and CDR2 SMNVEV (reference sequence). V was shortened by 2 bases and J by 0 bases, with 8 bases between the two germline ends.

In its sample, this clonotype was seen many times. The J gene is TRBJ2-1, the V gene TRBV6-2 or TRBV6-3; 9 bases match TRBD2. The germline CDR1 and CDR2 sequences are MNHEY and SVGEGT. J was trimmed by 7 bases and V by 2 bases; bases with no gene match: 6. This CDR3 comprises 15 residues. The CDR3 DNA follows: TGTGCCAGCAGTTACCTAGCGGGAATTATGAATGAGCAGTTCTTC. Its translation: CASSYLAGIMNEQFF.

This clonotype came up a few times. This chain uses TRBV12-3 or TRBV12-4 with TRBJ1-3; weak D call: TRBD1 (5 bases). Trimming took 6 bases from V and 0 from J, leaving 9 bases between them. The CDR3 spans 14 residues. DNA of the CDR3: TGTGCCAGCAGCCAGGGCAACTCTGGAAACACCATATATTTT. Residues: CASSQGNSGNTIYF.

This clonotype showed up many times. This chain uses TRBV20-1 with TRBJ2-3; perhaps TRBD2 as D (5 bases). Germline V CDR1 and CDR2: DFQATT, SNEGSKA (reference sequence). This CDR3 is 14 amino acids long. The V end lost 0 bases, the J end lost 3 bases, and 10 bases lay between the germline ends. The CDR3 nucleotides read TGCAGTGCTAGAGATATTAGGAGGACAGATACGCAGTATTTT. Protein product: CSARDIRRTDTQYF.

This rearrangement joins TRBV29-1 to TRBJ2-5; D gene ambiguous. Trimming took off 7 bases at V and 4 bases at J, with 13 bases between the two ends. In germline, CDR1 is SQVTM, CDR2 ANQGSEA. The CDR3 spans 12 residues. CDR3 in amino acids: CSGGGVGETQYF. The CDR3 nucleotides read TGCAGCGGGGGTGGGGTCGGAGAGACCCAGTACTTC.

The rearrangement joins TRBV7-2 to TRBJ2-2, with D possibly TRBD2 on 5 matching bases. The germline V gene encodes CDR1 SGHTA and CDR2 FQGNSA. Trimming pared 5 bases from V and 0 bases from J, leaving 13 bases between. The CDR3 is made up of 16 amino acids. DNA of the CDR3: TGTGCCAGCAGCGACGGACTGATATCGAACACCGGGGAGCTGTTTTTT. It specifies CASSDGLISNTGELFF.

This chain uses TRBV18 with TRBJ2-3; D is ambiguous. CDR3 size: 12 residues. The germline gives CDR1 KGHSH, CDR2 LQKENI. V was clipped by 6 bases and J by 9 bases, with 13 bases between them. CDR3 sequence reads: CASSDTSRTQYF. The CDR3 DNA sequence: TGTGCCAGCTCGGATACTTCGCGAACGCAGTATTTT.

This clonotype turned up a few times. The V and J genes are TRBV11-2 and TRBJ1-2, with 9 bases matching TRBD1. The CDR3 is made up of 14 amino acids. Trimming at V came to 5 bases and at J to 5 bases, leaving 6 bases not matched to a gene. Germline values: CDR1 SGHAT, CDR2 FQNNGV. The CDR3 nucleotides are TGTGCCAGCAGCGGGGGGGACAGGGCATATGGCTACACCTTC. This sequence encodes CASSGGDRAYGYTF. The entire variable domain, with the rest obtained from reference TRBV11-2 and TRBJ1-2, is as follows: EAGVAQSPRYKIIEKRQSVAFWCNPISGHATLYWYQQILGQGPKLLIQFQNNGVVDDSQLPKDRFSAERLKGVDSTLKIQPAKLEDSAVYLCASSGGDRAYGYTFGSGTRLTVV.

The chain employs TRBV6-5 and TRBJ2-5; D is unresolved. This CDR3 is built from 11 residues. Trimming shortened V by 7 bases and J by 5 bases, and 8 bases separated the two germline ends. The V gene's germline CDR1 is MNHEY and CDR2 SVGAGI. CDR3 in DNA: TGTGCCAGCAAGGAATGGGAGACCCAGTACTTC. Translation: CASKEWETQYF.

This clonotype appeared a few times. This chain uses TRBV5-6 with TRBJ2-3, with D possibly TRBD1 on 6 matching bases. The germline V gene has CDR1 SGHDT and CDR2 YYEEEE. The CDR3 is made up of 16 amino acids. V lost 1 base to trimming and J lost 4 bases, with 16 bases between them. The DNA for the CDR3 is TGTGCCAGCAGCTTGAATTTGCAGGGGCTCGCAGATACGCAGTATTTT. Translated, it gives CASSLNLQGLADTQYF.

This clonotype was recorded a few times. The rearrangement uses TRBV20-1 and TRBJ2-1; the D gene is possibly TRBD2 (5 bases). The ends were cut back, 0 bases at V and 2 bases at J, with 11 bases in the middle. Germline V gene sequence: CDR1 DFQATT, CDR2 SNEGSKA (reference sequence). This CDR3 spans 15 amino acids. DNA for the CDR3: TGCAGTGCTAGAGATCCAGCGGCTACCTACAATGAGCAGTTCTTC. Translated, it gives CSARDPAATYNEQFF.

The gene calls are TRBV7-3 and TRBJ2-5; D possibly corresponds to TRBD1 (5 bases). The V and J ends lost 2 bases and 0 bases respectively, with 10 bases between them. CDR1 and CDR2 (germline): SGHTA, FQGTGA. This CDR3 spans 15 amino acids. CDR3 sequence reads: CASSLSGNDQETQYF. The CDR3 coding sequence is TGTGCCAGCAGCTTATCAGGGAACGACCAAGAGACCCAGTACTTC.

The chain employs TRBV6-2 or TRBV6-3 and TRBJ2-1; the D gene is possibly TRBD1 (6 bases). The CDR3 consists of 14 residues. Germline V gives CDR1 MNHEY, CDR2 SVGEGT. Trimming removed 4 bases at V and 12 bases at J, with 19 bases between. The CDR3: CASSFDRQGYVQFF. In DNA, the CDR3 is TGTGCCAGCAGTTTCGACAGGCAAGGATATGTGCAGTTCTTC.

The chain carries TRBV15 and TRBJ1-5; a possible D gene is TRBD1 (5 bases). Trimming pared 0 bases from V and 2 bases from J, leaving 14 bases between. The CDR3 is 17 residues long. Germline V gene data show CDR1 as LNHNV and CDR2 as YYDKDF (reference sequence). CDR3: CATSRDSIGVGNQPQHF. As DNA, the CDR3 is TGTGCCACCAGCAGAGACTCCATAGGGGTCGGCAATCAGCCCCAGCATTTT.

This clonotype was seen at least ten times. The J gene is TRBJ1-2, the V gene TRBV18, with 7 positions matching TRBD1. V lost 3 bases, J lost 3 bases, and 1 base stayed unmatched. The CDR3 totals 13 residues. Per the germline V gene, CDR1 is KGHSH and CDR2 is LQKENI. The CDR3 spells CASSPGTDYGYTF. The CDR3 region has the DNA TGTGCCAGCTCACCGGGGACAGACTATGGCTACACCTTC.

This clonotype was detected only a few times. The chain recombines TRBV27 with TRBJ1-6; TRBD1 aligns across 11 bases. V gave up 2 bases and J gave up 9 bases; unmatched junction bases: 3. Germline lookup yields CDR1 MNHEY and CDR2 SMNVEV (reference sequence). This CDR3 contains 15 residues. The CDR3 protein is CASSLQGTGGSPLHF. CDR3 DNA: TGTGCCAGCAGTTTACAGGGGACAGGGGGTTCACCCCTCCACTTT.

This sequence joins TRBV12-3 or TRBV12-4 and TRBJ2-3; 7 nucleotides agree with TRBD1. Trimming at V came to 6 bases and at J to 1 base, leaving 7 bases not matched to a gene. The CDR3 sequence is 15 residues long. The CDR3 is CASSRDGQGTDTQYF. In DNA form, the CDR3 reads TGTGCCAGCAGCCGCGACGGACAGGGCACAGATACGCAGTATTTT.